This TCR beta chain was captured in a study of a mutant IDH1 vaccine in newly diagnosed glioma. Looking at the study overall: Following radiotherapy alone, or alongside temozolomide cycles, vaccination was started after an interval of 4-6 weeks. Sex distribution of treated patients was approximately 60% male and roughly 40% female; mean age was roughly 37 years.

The repertoire was sequenced with immunoSEQ multiplex PCR; TCRdb's copy has only in-frame clones and lacks some. Found here are about 40,000 clones, about nine tenths of them singletons; the top ten hold roughly 2.8%. Indicated time point: week 5, during vaccination. Topical imiquimod accompanied each vaccine dose, which consisted of 300 ug of mutant IDH1 20-mer peptide. Astrocytomas that were new, WHO grade 3 or 4, IDH1-mutant and ATRX-lost were present in the donors. About this clone: What it recognizes is unknown.

Trimming took 3 bases from V and 5 from J, leaving 7 bases between them. This CDR3 region has 12 residues. Germline values: CDR1 SGHTA, CDR2 FQGNSA. Source: PBMCs, taken from a glioma patient whose treatment included an IDH1 peptide vaccine. The source is a man aged 50 to 60 with glioma. This chain joins TRBV7-2 and TRBJ1-1; D might be TRBD1 (5 bases). CDR3 sequence (DNA): TGTGCCAGCAGCTTGGGGCGGACTGAAGCTTTCTTT. Amino acids: CASSLGRTEAFF.